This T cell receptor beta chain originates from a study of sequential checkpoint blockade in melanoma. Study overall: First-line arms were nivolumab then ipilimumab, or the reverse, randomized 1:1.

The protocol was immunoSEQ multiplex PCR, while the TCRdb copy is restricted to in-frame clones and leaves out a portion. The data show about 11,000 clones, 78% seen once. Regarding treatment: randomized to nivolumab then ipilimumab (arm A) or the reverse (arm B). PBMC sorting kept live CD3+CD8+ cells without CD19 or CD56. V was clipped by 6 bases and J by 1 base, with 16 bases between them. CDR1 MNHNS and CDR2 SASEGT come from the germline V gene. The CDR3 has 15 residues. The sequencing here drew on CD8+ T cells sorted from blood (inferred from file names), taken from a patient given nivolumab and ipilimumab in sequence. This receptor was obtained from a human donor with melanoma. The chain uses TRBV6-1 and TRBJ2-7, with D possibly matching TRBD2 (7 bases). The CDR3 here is CASREGGGESYEQYF. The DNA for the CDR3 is TGTGCCAGCAGGGAGGGGGGGGGCGAATCCTACGAGCAGTACTTC.